This T cell receptor (beta chain) was recorded in a study of identical twins. One entry per CDR3 protein, called by TCRdb with MiXCR from the 5' RACE reads. The profile shows approximately 690,000 distinct CDR3 sequences, around 6% of them singletons. General study findings and limits: Out-of-frame alpha sequences common to twins were enriched for low generation probability.

The CDR3 totals 16 residues. V dropped 1 base and J dropped 7; count of bases not matched to a gene: 7. The germline gives CDR1 DFQATT, CDR2 SNEGSKA (reference sequence). Many counts were recorded for this clonotype. The target antigen is unknown. The sequence was obtained from a man younger than 30 in good health. The rearrangement links TRBV20-1 to TRBJ1-6, with 10 bases lining up with TRBD1. The specimen was naive T cells sorted from blood. The CDR3: CSARVEVGQGNSPLHF. CDR3 in DNA: TGCAGTGCTAGAGTGGAAGTGGGACAGGGGAATTCACCCCTCCACTTT.